The clone carrying this T cell receptor (beta chain) has ten or more counts. Its antigen is undetermined. Other autoimmune diseases, uncontrolled infections, pregnancy or lactation led to the exclusion of patients. Trimming removed 4 bases at V and 1 base at J, with 13 bases between. The CDR3 is 15 amino acids. From germline, CDR1 is MNHEY and CDR2 SVGAGI. The sample comes from a study of Graves' ophthalmopathy and Graves' hyperthyroidism. Study conclusions and caveats: Most expanded clonotypes from thyroid (those above 0.001 frequency) were also found in blood.

Amplification of the TCR beta CDR3 regions used RNA transcripts (as template). First-round RT-PCR used HTBI primers; second-round multiplex PCR followed. TCRdb reprocessed the multiplex PCR reads with MiXCR, giving one entry per CDR3 protein. Of about 380,000 distinct CDR3 sequences listed, over 15% are singletons. The source of this sequence is a woman aged 18 to 35 with stable Graves' hyperthyroidism. The chain couples TRBV6-5 to TRBJ1-2; D remains ambiguous. Sequences were obtained from peripheral blood. The CDR3 nucleotides read TGTGCCAGCAGTTCTGCAGGTTTGGATAACTATGGCTACACCTTC. As protein: CASSSAGLDNYGYTF.